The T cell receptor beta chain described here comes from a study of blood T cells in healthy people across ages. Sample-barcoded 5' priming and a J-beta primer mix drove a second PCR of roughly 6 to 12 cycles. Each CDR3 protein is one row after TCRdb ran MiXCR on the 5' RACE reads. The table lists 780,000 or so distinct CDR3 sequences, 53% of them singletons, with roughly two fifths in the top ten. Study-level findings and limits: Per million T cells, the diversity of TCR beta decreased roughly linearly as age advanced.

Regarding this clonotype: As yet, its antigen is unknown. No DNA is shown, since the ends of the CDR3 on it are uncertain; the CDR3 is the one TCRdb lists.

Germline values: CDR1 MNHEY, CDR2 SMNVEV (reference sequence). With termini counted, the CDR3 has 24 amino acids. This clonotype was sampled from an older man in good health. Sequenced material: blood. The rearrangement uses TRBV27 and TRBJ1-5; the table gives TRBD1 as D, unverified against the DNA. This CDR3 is CASSLSEVGSGEQYFGPGNQPQHF.